The 2 T cell receptor beta chains given below trace back to one sample, sequenced in a study of blood T cells in healthy people across ages. With a J-beta primer mix and a sample-barcoded 5' primer, a second PCR ran about 6 to 11 cycles. MiXCR, applied by TCRdb to the 5' RACE reads, yields one record per CDR3 protein. The profile shows around 900,000 distinct CDR3 sequences, roughly 50% of them singletons. The sequencing input was blood. These receptors were collected from a woman in her sixties or seventies in good health.

The chain combines TRBV4-1 with TRBJ1-5, with TRBD1 matching over 7 bases. V shed 4 bases and J 1 base; nucleotides not matched to a gene: 7. The CDR3 loop spans 16 amino acids. CDR1 is MGHRA and CDR2 is YSYEKL in the germline V gene. The CDR3 spells CASSPAPTGSNQPQHF. The CDR3 DNA reads TGCGCCAGCAGCCCAGCTCCGACAGGGAGCAATCAGCCCCAGCATTTT.

The DNA of the CDR3 is TGCAGCGTTGCAGTCCGGTCAGGGAGGGTTGAGCAGTACTTC. As protein: CSVAVRSGRVEQYF. This chain joins TRBV29-1 and TRBJ2-5, with TRBD2 identical over 7 bases. The junction had 16 bases not matched to a gene; V was cut back by 4 bases and J by 11 bases. The CDR3 totals 14 residues. Germline V gene data show CDR1 as SQVTM and CDR2 as ANQGSEA.